This TCR beta chain emerged from a study of Ad26.COV2.S vaccination and SARS-CoV-2 variants. V was pared by 3 bases and J by 3 bases, with 14 bases between. Germline lookup yields CDR1 GTSNPN and CDR2 SVGIG (reference sequence). The CDR3 is made up of 14 amino acids. Treatment noted: some 20 received Ad26.COV2.S at low or high dose, single or two shots; several received placebo; per-sample allocation not given. Sampling was performed 63 days after the first vaccine or placebo injection. Only in-frame clones appear in the TCRdb table, and some are missing; sequencing was by immunoSEQ multiplex PCR. This table holds roughly 400,000 clones, about nine tenths found once.

The sample consisted of peripheral blood, taken in a trial of Ad26.COV2.S vaccine versus placebo. The clonotype was recovered from a person aged 18-60 years who received the Ad26.COV2.S COVID-19 vaccine or a placebo. The J gene is TRBJ1-2, the V gene TRBV30; possible D gene TRBD1, 6 bases. CDR3 residues: CAWRIRGDYYGYTF. The DNA of the CDR3 is TGTGCCTGGAGGATCAGGGGCGACTACTATGGCTACACCTTC.